Shown below are 9 T cell receptor beta chains from a single sample sequenced in a study of T cell responses to AZD1222 COVID-19 vaccine. The protocol was immunoSEQ multiplex PCR, while the TCRdb copy is restricted to in-frame clones and leaves out a portion. Of roughly 120,000 clones in the sample, 85% to 95% were seen once. Sequenced here: peripheral blood, sampled 28 days after the second AZD1222 dose. The receptors originated from an adult who received the AZD1222 COVID-19 vaccine.

This clone was seen a single time. This chain links TRBV7-8 with TRBJ2-7; 7 nucleotides match TRBD2. The trim removed 5 bases at V and 7 bases at J, leaving 14 bases unmatched. The CDR3 contains 15 residues. Germline CDR1 and CDR2: SGHVS and FQNEAQ. For the CDR3, the DNA is TGTGCCAGCAGCCCAAGAACCTCGCGGGAGCATGAGCAGTACTTC. Translated, it gives CASSPRTSREHEQYF.

The genes are TRBV10-1 and TRBJ1-2, with a weak D call TRBD1 (6 bases). V was shortened by 0 bases and J by 5 bases, with 16 bases between the two germline ends. The germline V gene encodes CDR1 WNHNN and CDR2 SYGVQD (reference sequence). The CDR3 runs to 16 residues. DNA for the CDR3: TGCGCCAGCAGTGAGTCGAACCAGGGGAAGGAATATGGCTACACCTTC. It specifies CASSESNQGKEYGYTF.

The chain recombines TRBV25-1 with TRBJ2-7; D is unclear. Trimming stripped 8 bases from V and 2 bases from J, with 10 bases between. This CDR3 has 12 amino acids. Germline CDR1 is MGHDK and CDR2 is SYGVNS. The CDR3 here is CASGNSAYEQYF. As DNA, the CDR3 is TGTGCCAGCGGGAACTCAGCCTACGAGCAGTACTTC.

For the CDR3, the DNA is TGTGCCAGCAGCTCTTCACTGGTCGGGACGCCTACCTACGAGCAGTACTTC. This translates into CASSSSLVGTPTYEQYF. The V and J genes are TRBV5-6 and TRBJ2-7; either TRBD1 or TRBD2 may supply D (5 bases each). The CDR3 spans 17 residues. Trimming pared 3 bases from V and 2 bases from J, leaving 21 bases between. The germline CDR1 and CDR2 sequences are SGHDT and YYEEEE.

This chain connects TRBV28 to TRBJ1-4, with D possibly TRBD1 on 6 matching bases. The germline V gene encodes CDR1 MDHEN and CDR2 SYDVKM. V lost 3 bases and J lost 11, with 13 bases in between. The CDR3 extends over 13 amino acids. In DNA form, the CDR3 reads TGTGCCAGCAGTTTCCCACAGGGATTTAAACTGTTTTTT. Translation gives CASSFPQGFKLFF.

The J gene is TRBJ2-3, the V gene TRBV18; D possibly uses TRBD1 or TRBD2 (5 bases each). Trimming took off 1 base at V and 5 bases at J, with 10 bases between the two ends. Looked up from germline, CDR1 is KGHSH and CDR2 is LQKENI. The CDR3 runs 14 residues. CDR3 region: CASSPQGTRDTQYF. CDR3 in DNA: TGTGCCAGCTCACCACAAGGGACCAGAGATACGCAGTATTTT.

J is TRBJ2-7 and V is TRBV13; 9 bases are a match to TRBD1. The CDR3 covers 18 residues. Germline-derived CDR1 and CDR2 are PRHDT and FYEKMQ (reference sequence). V was clipped by 4 bases and J by 2 bases; unmatched bases: 15. This CDR3 reads CASSSRDRVERGPYEQYF. CDR3 bases: TGTGCCAGCAGCTCCCGGGACAGGGTCGAGCGGGGACCCTACGAGCAGTACTTC.

V gene TRBV28 combines with J gene TRBJ2-1; D possibly corresponds to TRBD2 (5 bases). CDR1 is MDHEN, CDR2 SYDVKM, per germline. The CDR3 contains 16 residues. Trimming stripped 4 bases from V and 2 bases from J, with 15 bases between. CDR3 residues: CASSSSGSGAYNEQFF. CDR3 DNA sequence: TGTGCCAGCAGTTCCTCGGGGAGCGGTGCCTACAATGAGCAGTTCTTC.

This chain links TRBV27 with TRBJ1-2; 7 bases line up with TRBD1. The CDR3 is 14 amino acids. CDR1 and CDR2 from the germline V gene are MNHEY and SMNVEV (reference sequence). V gave up 4 bases and J gave up 0 bases; unmatched junction bases: 2. CDR3 bases: TGTGCCAGCAGTTACAGGGGTGCTAACTATGGCTACACCTTC. This codes for CASSYRGANYGYTF.